This T cell receptor (beta chain) was identified during a study of blood T cell repertoires in COVID-19 (dated by TCRdb to 2018 to 2021). In the study overall: Samples covering the acute and convalescent phases of COVID-19 were provided by collaborators in the United States, Italy and Spain. The prospective study material was composed of cDNA or gDNA derived from T cells, B-cell-depleted T cells, or PBMCs. Deeply sampled blood TCRbeta repertoires from subjects exposed to, actively infected with, or recovered from COVID-19 were included in the dataset. The repertoires were released in a freely available public database meant as a resource for research on the immune response to SARS-CoV-2. Samples were obtained from the ongoing ImmuneRACE study (first 160 participants) and from about 1,300 subjects provided by 6 global collaborators. Nearly every sample came with metadata listing a de-identified subject ID, COVID-19 status, age in years and sex. HLA class I and class II types, where available, came from metadata supplied by the sample provider rather than from assay-based typing.

The investigation overall reported the following: The amount of clinical and demographic metadata varied by source and participant and was provided uncurated.

About this clone: Which antigen it targets is not known. No qualities accompany the bases; no much larger clone lies one base away.

V lost 2 bases and J lost 3 bases; the stretch between them is 10 bases long. Including cysteine and phenylalanine, the CDR3 has 14 amino acids. The kept DNA is CDR3 alone, 42 bases in frame from the first base. For CDR1 and CDR2, the germline V gene lists LGHNA and YSLEER. In the prospective study, participants were roughly 18 to 95 years old, resided in about 25 geographic areas of the United States, and were enrolled through a virtual design. In the prospective study, cohorts were assigned on the basis of participant-reported clinical history obtained from a screening survey and a study questionnaire. ImmuneRACE Cohort 3 recovered participants were defined by two consecutive negative NP/OP PCR tests, healthcare professional clearance, or symptom resolution. Each participant in the prospective study had whole blood, serum and a nasopharyngeal or oropharyngeal swab collected by mobile phlebotomists. Participants in the prospective study had the option to provide additional blood draws and questionnaires over a 2-month period. Prospective study blood samples were shipped either frozen or at room temperature before DNA extraction.

The immunoSEQ Assay, a bias-controlled multiplex PCR, was used to amplify TCRbeta CDR3 regions from genomic DNA. Regarding the original processing steps: The number of nucleated cells in each sample was estimated by amplification of reference gene primers within the assay. To quantify the absolute abundance of each unique TCRbeta CDR3 rearrangement, sequence reads were collapsed and filtered. For each sample, productive Simpson clonality was calculated by taking the square root of Simpson's diversity index across productive rearrangements. What TCRdb holds here is the immuneACCESS table cut down to in-frame rearrangements. Part of the clones is not present; checked against another copy, under half of the missing clones reflect an unresolved V gene, and the others are unexplained. That table furnishes V, J and clone size, whereas the DNA furnished D and trimming. Within this sample are more than 350,000 clones, with 75% to 90% of them counted one time only. Jointly, the top ten make up 1% of the sample.

The chain was built from TRBV4-3 and TRBJ1-1; TRBD1 is a weak D gene call, 6 bases matching. This receptor was obtained from a man younger than 30 who had recovered from COVID-19. The sequencing sample was made of PBMCs or T cells enriched from blood (not recorded which). The DNA is TGCGCCAGCAGCCAAACAGGGAAGTACACTGAAGCTTTCTTT. Its coded protein is CASSQTGKYTEAFF.